Below, 18 T cell receptor beta chains from the same sample are listed, as sequenced in a study of CD8 T cells in Susac syndrome. Roughly 0.45 to 1 ug RNA was reverse transcribed with random hexamers. TCRdb processed the immunoSEQ multiplex PCR reads anew with MiXCR; each CDR3 protein has one entry. The data contain 130,000 to 150,000 distinct CDR3 sequences, approximately 94% of them singletons. Sequencing used CD4+ T cells from PBMCs. The receptor set was obtained from a human donor in good health.

This chain joins TRBV27 and TRBJ1-2, with D unclear. The CDR3 loop spans 15 amino acids. Trimming cost V 6 bases and J 4 bases, with 18 bases left between them. CDR1 MNHEY and CDR2 SMNVEV come from the germline V gene (reference sequence). DNA of the CDR3: TGTGCCAGCAGAACCGCAGTCACTGGGTCCTATGGCTACACCTTC. Protein product: CASRTAVTGSYGYTF.

The chain is built from TRBV2 and TRBJ2-2, with 7 bases identical to TRBD1. There are 13 residues in the CDR3. Germline CDR1 and CDR2: SNHLY and FYNNEI. V trimming: 5 bases; J trimming: 7 bases; junction bases outside the gene matches: 4. This CDR3 reads CASSTTGVGELFF. The CDR3 nucleotides are TGTGCCAGCAGTACAACAGGGGTCGGGGAGCTGTTTTTT.

The sample holds one count of this clonotype. This chain connects TRBV18 to TRBJ1-1; D gene ambiguous. CDR3 length equals 15 residues. Germline V gives CDR1 KGHSH, CDR2 LQKENI. The V gene lost 2 bases and the J gene lost 1 base, with 11 bases spanning the gap. The CDR3 nucleotides read TGTGCCAGCTCACCAGGACTGATCCAGAACACTGAAGCTTTCTTT. It translates to CASSPGLIQNTEAFF.

This sequence joins TRBV18 and TRBJ1-2; D not resolved. The CDR3 runs to 14 residues. V lost 3 bases and J lost 1, with 9 bases in between. CDR1 and CDR2 from the germline V gene are KGHSH and LQKENI. The DNA of the CDR3 is TGTGCCAGCTCACCGAAAAAGATTAACTATGGCTACACCTTC. Its translation: CASSPKKINYGYTF. The full variable domain, completed using reference TRBV18 and TRBJ1-2, is NAGVMQNPRHLVRRRGQEARLRCSPMKGHSHVYWYRQLPEEGLKFMVYLQKENIIDESGMPKERFSAEFPKEGPSILRIQQVVRGDSAAYFCASSPKKINYGYTFGSGTRLTVV.

This clonotype was picked up one time. This sequence joins TRBV12-3 or TRBV12-4 and TRBJ2-1; a possible D gene is TRBD2 (5 bases). V lost 5 bases, J lost 8 bases, and 7 bases lay in between. The CDR3 has 11 residues. CDR3 DNA sequence: TGTGCCAGCAGTCCAGCGGATGAGCAGTTCTTC. Translated: CASSPADEQFF.

The rearrangement uses TRBV5-1 and TRBJ2-7; D uncertain. CDR1 SGHRS and CDR2 YFSETQ come from the germline V gene. Trimming removed 4 bases at V and 6 bases at J, with 14 bases between. The CDR3 is 13 amino acids. The chain's CDR3 is CASSPSAVGEQYF. DNA for the CDR3: TGCGCCAGCAGCCCTTCAGCTGTTGGCGAGCAGTACTTC.

This clonotype has a handful of counts. This chain uses TRBV7-2 with TRBJ2-5; D might be TRBD1 (5 bases). CDR1 is SGHTA and CDR2 is FQGNSA in the germline V gene. The CDR3 has 15 amino acids. V dropped 1 base and J dropped 3 bases, with 12 bases sitting between them. The CDR3 DNA sequence: TGTGCCAGCAGCTTAGTTGGGGCAGGGAAAGAGACCCAGTACTTC. Encoded protein: CASSLVGAGKETQYF.

The rearrangement links TRBV9 to TRBJ1-1; possibly TRBD1 for D (6 bases). V lost 1 base, J lost 1 base, and 11 bases lay in between. The CDR3 totals 15 residues. Germline CDR1 is SGDLS and CDR2 is YYNGEE. In DNA, the CDR3 is TGTGCCAGCAGCGTAATGGGGGGCAAGAACACTGAAGCTTTCTTT. This codes for CASSVMGGKNTEAFF.

The chain employs TRBV10-2 and TRBJ1-1; D not certain. CDR3 length: 16 residues. The germline V gene has CDR1 WSHSY and CDR2 SAAADI. V dropped 2 bases and J dropped 4 bases, with 17 bases sitting between them. The CDR3 region is CASSELLGLEGTEAFF. The CDR3, as DNA: TGCGCCAGCAGTGAGCTGCTGGGGTTGGAAGGCACTGAAGCTTTCTTT.

The V call is TRBV12-3 or TRBV12-4, the J call TRBJ2-1; no clear D gene. V lost 3 bases and J lost 0, with 9 bases in between. The CDR3 runs 15 residues. CDR3 amino acids: CASSFGRSSYNEQFF. CDR3 DNA sequence: TGTGCCAGCAGTTTCGGGCGGAGCTCCTACAATGAGCAGTTCTTC.

The chain carries TRBV20-1 and TRBJ2-3; D may be TRBD1 or TRBD2 (5 bases each). The CDR3 is 13 amino acids. Germline values: CDR1 DFQATT, CDR2 SNEGSKA (reference sequence). Trimming removed 6 bases from V and 2 bases from J, with 12 bases in between. This chain's CDR3 is CSADLGDTDTQYF. DNA of the CDR3: TGCAGTGCCGACTTGGGGGACACAGATACGCAGTATTTT.

This chain uses TRBV20-1 with TRBJ2-7, with 8 bases fitting TRBD2. Germline lookup yields CDR1 DFQATT and CDR2 SNEGSKA (reference sequence). V shed 6 bases, J shed 4 bases, and the junction held 11 bases outside the gene matches. This CDR3 has 14 residues. The CDR3 coding sequence is TGCAGTGCAGAACCAAGGACTAGCCCTTACGAGCAGTACTTC. This gives the protein CSAEPRTSPYEQYF.

The chain links TRBV7-8 to TRBJ2-1; TRBD2 matches 10 bases. There are 17 residues in the CDR3. The germline CDR1 and CDR2 sequences are SGHVS and FQNEAQ. Trimming cost V 5 bases and J 2 bases; bases outside gene matches: 9. CDR3 DNA: TGTGCCAGCAGCAAAACCCGGACTAGCGGAGCCTACAATGAGCAGTTCTTC. Its translation is CASSKTRTSGAYNEQFF.

The V call is TRBV20-1, the J call TRBJ1-1, with D possibly being TRBD1 (6 bases). This CDR3 contains 14 residues. V was shortened by 6 bases and J by 1 base, with 15 bases between the two germline ends. Germline CDR1 is DFQATT and CDR2 is SNEGSKA (reference sequence). CDR3 in DNA: TGCAGTGCCCTGGCGGGGGCTGGGAACACTGAAGCTTTCTTT. It is translated as CSALAGAGNTEAFF.

The chain joins TRBV29-1 to TRBJ2-1, with a possible D match to TRBD1 (7 bases). CDR3 size: 13 residues. V lost 7 bases and J lost 2, with 12 bases in between. Germline CDR1 reads SQVTM; CDR2 reads ANQGSEA. CDR3 residues: CSGGTVAYNEQFF. The CDR3 nucleotides read TGCAGCGGCGGGACAGTCGCCTACAATGAGCAGTTCTTC.

The chain has TRBV25-1 and TRBJ2-5; 7 bases match TRBD1. Germline CDR1 and CDR2: MGHDK and SYGVNS. CDR3 length: 14 amino acids. The junction had 7 bases not matched to a gene; V was cut back by 4 bases and J by 5 bases. The CDR3 DNA sequence: TGTGCCAGCAGTGGGGTAAAGGGGGCGGAGACCCAGTACTTC. This gives the protein CASSGVKGAETQYF.

The V call is TRBV3-1, the J call TRBJ2-5, with a possible D match to TRBD1 (6 bases). This CDR3 has 16 residues. Trimming took 1 base from V and 3 from J, leaving 15 bases between them. Germline loops: CDR1 LGHDT, CDR2 YNNKEL (reference sequence). The CDR3 protein is CASSQVNAGVKETQYF. Here the CDR3 DNA reads TGTGCCAGCAGCCAAGTAAATGCAGGGGTGAAAGAGACCCAGTACTTC.

In DNA form, the CDR3 reads TGTGCCAGCACCCCCTTTGGGGGTAAGGGTTACGAGCAGTACTTC. Translated: CASTPFGGKGYEQYF. The gene calls are TRBV11-2 and TRBJ2-7, with D perhaps being TRBD1 or TRBD2 (5 bases each). CDR1 and CDR2 from the germline V gene are SGHAT and FQNNGV. The CDR3 extends over 15 amino acids. V was clipped by 7 bases and J by 4 bases, with 20 bases between them.